One sample yielded the 5 T cell receptor beta chains listed below, sequenced in a study of T cells in Graves' hyperthyroidism and ophthalmopathy. The TCR beta CDR3 regions underwent amplification using RNA transcripts as the source. A set of HTBI primers served as the primers for a first-round RT-PCR of the TCR CDR3. TCRdb called the multiplex PCR reads again in MiXCR, with one record for every CDR3 protein. Counted here are hundreds of thousands of distinct CDR3 sequences, about 20% occurring once; the ten biggest clones make up about 50%. The material sequenced was blood. The source is a man aged 40-50 years with Graves' ophthalmopathy.

There are a few counts of this clonotype. The chain is built from TRBV5-1 and TRBJ2-7; D not resolved. V was clipped by 5 bases and J by 0 bases, with 12 bases between them. The CDR3 is 14 residues long. Germline V gives CDR1 SGHRS, CDR2 YFSETQ. The CDR3 coding sequence is TGCGCCAGCAGAACGGCGGTTAACTCCTACGAGCAGTACTTC. It is translated as CASRTAVNSYEQYF.

J is TRBJ1-1 and V is TRBV12-3 or TRBV12-4; the D gene is possibly TRBD1 (5 bases). V shed 6 bases and J shed 5 bases, with 16 bases lying between them. The CDR3 spans 14 residues. This CDR3 is CASSSGAEGTEAFF. The CDR3 region has the DNA TGTGCCAGCAGCTCCGGGGCGGAGGGGACTGAAGCTTTCTTT.

This clonotype was detected ten times or more. V usage is TRBV2 and J usage is TRBJ2-2, with 16 bases aligning to TRBD2. Germline assignment: CDR1 SNHLY and CDR2 FYNNEI. V lost 8 bases, J lost 12 bases, and 6 bases stayed unmatched. The CDR3 runs 14 residues. In nucleotides, the CDR3 is TGTGCCAGCTCCGGGACTAGCGGGGGGGCGAAGCTGTTTTTT. Protein: CASSGTSGGAKLFF. The complete variable domain, with remaining parts taken from reference TRBV2 and TRBJ2-2, reads EPEVTQTPSHQVTQMGQEVILRCVPISNHLYFYWYRQILGQKVEFLVSFYNNEISEKSEIFDDQFSVERPDGSNFTLKIRSTKLEDSAMYFCASSGTSGGAKLFFGEGSRLTVL.

The rearrangement joins TRBV5-1 to TRBJ2-5; TRBD2 aligns across 10 bases. The CDR3 sequence is 16 residues long. Germline CDR1 is SGHRS and CDR2 is YFSETQ. Trimming removed 4 bases from V and 5 bases from J; junction bases left unmatched: 11. DNA of the CDR3: TGCGCCAGCAGCCTGGGCCCTAGCGGGAGTACGGAGACCCAGTACTTC. Its translation: CASSLGPSGSTETQYF.

This clonotype has ten or more counts. The J gene is TRBJ2-5, the V gene TRBV28; D assignment may be TRBD1 or TRBD2 (5 bases each). V lost 6 bases and J 7 bases, leaving 18 bases between the germline ends. The CDR3 extends over 14 amino acids. The germline V gene has CDR1 MDHEN and CDR2 SYDVKM. CDR3 sequence: CASRLGDRSGTQYF. In DNA, the CDR3 is TGTGCCAGCAGACTGGGGGATCGGTCGGGGACCCAGTACTTC. Full variable domain (rest looked up from reference TRBV28 and TRBJ2-5): DVKVTQSSRYLVKRTGEKVFLECVQDMDHENMFWYRQDPGLGLRLIYFSYDVKMKEKGDIPEGYSVSREKKERFSLILESASTNQTSMYLCASRLGDRSGTQYFGPGTRLLVL.